Each of the 15 T cell receptor beta chains below was sequenced from the same sample in a study of T cell responses to AZD1222 COVID-19 vaccine. Clones were read by immunoSEQ multiplex PCR, and TCRdb kept only the in-frame ones, dropping some. The table records roughly 87,000 clones, roughly 90% of them present only once. The specimen was peripheral blood, collected 28 days after the second AZD1222 dose. The receptor set was obtained from an adult who received the AZD1222 COVID-19 vaccine.

V gene TRBV30 combines with J gene TRBJ2-7; 9 bases line up with TRBD1. Germline trimming cut 7 bases from V and 3 bases from J; bases unmatched to any gene: 7. The CDR3 is 13 amino acids. Germline V gene sequence: CDR1 GTSNPN, CDR2 SVGIG (reference sequence). The CDR3 sequence is CASGQGTRYEQYF. The CDR3 DNA is TGTGCCTCGGGACAGGGTACGCGCTACGAGCAGTACTTC.

This chain connects TRBV5-4 to TRBJ2-7, with TRBD1 matching over 10 bases. The germline gives CDR1 SGHNT, CDR2 YYREEE (reference sequence). The CDR3 sequence is 14 residues long. Trimming removed 4 bases from V and 5 bases from J; junction bases left unmatched: 6. The CDR3 is CASSVGTGVHEQYF. For the CDR3, the DNA is TGTGCCAGCAGCGTTGGGACAGGGGTCCACGAGCAGTACTTC.

This clone was seen once. This rearrangement joins TRBV4-2 to TRBJ1-5, with unresolved D. This CDR3 contains 14 residues. The ends were cut back, 3 bases at V and 5 bases at J, with 11 bases in the middle. Germline assignment: CDR1 LGHNA and CDR2 YNFKEQ. CDR3 residues: CASSHWSDDQPQHF. CDR3 bases: TGTGCCAGCAGCCATTGGTCAGATGATCAGCCCCAGCATTTT.

This rearrangement joins TRBV28 to TRBJ2-7, with TRBD2 identical over 10 bases. The V gene's germline CDR1 is MDHEN and CDR2 SYDVKM. After removal of 7 bases from V and 3 bases from J, the junction contained 3 bases not matched to a gene. The CDR3 loop spans 13 amino acids. The CDR3 DNA is TGTGCCAGCACTAGCGGGGGAAGCTACGAGCAGTACTTC. It is translated as CASTSGGSYEQYF.

The CDR3 sequence: CASSQPGLTDTQYF. CDR3 nucleotides: TGTGCCAGCAGCCAACCGGGACTAACAGATACGCAGTATTTT. The chain links TRBV5-4 to TRBJ2-3; 7 bases are shared with TRBD2. Unmatched junction bases numbered 5, after V lost 4 bases and J lost 3 bases. The CDR3 runs to 14 residues. From germline, CDR1 is SGHNT and CDR2 YYREEE (reference sequence). The complete variable domain, with remaining parts taken from reference TRBV5-4 and TRBJ2-3, reads ETGVTQSPTHLIKTRGQQVTLRCSSQSGHNTVSWYQQALGQGPQFIFQYYREEENGRGNFPPRFSGLQFPNYSSELNVNALELDDSALYLCASSQPGLTDTQYFGPGTRLTVL.

This clone was seen a single time. V gene TRBV5-1 combines with J gene TRBJ2-3; no definite D call. The germline V gene has CDR1 SGHRS and CDR2 YFSETQ. The CDR3 runs 15 residues. V was shortened by 6 bases and J by 3 bases, with 17 bases between the two germline ends. For the CDR3, the DNA is TGCGCCAGCAATATGAGCCCTACCGAAACAGATACGCAGTATTTT. Translated, it gives CASNMSPTETDTQYF.

This chain uses TRBV3-1 (or the pseudogene TRBV3-2) with TRBJ2-7, with no clear D. Trimming stripped 3 bases from V and 3 bases from J, with 18 bases between. The V gene's germline CDR1 is LGHDT and CDR2 YNNKEL (reference sequence). The CDR3 is made up of 16 amino acids. CDR3 in DNA: TGTGCCAGCAGCCATGGACGGATCGGTGATTTCTACGAGCAGTACTTC. Translation gives CASSHGRIGDFYEQYF.

This sequence joins TRBV7-9 and TRBJ2-7; D not resolved. Per the germline V gene, CDR1 is SEHNR and CDR2 is FQNEAQ (reference sequence). Trimming shortened V by 5 bases and J by 0 bases, and 14 bases separated the two germline ends. The CDR3 has 15 amino acids. The CDR3 reads CASSNADFHSYEQYF. In DNA form, the CDR3 reads TGTGCCAGCAGCAACGCGGATTTTCACTCCTACGAGCAGTACTTC.

The chain couples TRBV19 to TRBJ1-1; D is ambiguous. This CDR3 has 13 residues. Germline lookup yields CDR1 LNHDA and CDR2 SQIVND (reference sequence). V lost 6 bases to trimming and J lost 1 base, with 9 bases between them. The CDR3: CASRYDQNTEAFF. DNA of the CDR3: TGTGCCAGTAGGTACGATCAGAACACTGAAGCTTTCTTT.

The CDR3 region has the DNA TGTGCCAGCAGTTCGGGGGGCCCCCCCACCCACGAGCAGTACTTC. It yields the protein CASSSGGPPTHEQYF. The chain recombines TRBV28 with TRBJ2-7; D possibly corresponds to TRBD2 (7 bases). The germline gives CDR1 MDHEN, CDR2 SYDVKM. The CDR3 length is 15 residues. V was cut by 4 bases and J by 5 bases, with 18 bases left in between.

The chain uses TRBV27 and TRBJ2-6, with 7 bases matching TRBD2. This CDR3 region has 18 residues. The ends lost 3 bases at V and 1 base at J; junction bases unmatched: 9. Germline-derived CDR1 and CDR2 are MNHEY and SMNVEV (reference sequence). The CDR3 DNA follows: TGTGCCAGCAGTTTTTTTCGGGAGGCCAAATCTGGGGCCAACGTCCTGACTTTC. Protein product: CASSFFREAKSGANVLTF.

This clone was detected a few times. This chain links TRBV11-3 with TRBJ2-3, with D possibly being TRBD1 or TRBD2 (5 bases each). V lost 6 bases and J 9 bases, leaving 19 bases between the germline ends. CDR3 length: 14 amino acids. The germline CDR1 and CDR2 sequences are SGHNT and YENEEA. The CDR3 DNA follows: TGTGCCAGCAGGGCCGGGACGCCGTCCCGGACGCAGTATTTT. Its protein product is CASRAGTPSRTQYF.

The genes are TRBV19 and TRBJ1-5; D is undetermined. The CDR3 is made up of 17 amino acids. The germline V gene has CDR1 LNHDA and CDR2 SQIVND (reference sequence). V was clipped by 0 bases and J by 0 bases, with 12 bases between them. The DNA for the CDR3 is TGTGCCAGTAGTATAGACGCCGGATATAATAGCAATCAGCCCCAGCATTTT. This sequence encodes CASSIDAGYNSNQPQHF. Based on the CDR3 plus reference TRBV19 and TRBJ1-5, the full variable domain is DGGITQSPKYLFRKEGQNVTLSCEQNLNHDAMYWYRQDPGQGLRLIYYSQIVNDFQKGDIAEGYSVSREKKESFPLTVTSAQKNPTAFYLCASSIDAGYNSNQPQHFGDGTRLSIL.

The chain employs TRBV6-2 or TRBV6-3 and TRBJ1-1; D is ambiguous. Germline CDR1 is MNHEY and CDR2 is SVGEGT. V was cut by 2 bases and J by 11 bases, with 15 bases left in between. This CDR3 spans 13 amino acids. The CDR3 protein is CASSYPRNPGAFF. The CDR3 region has the DNA TGTGCCAGCAGTTACCCCAGGAACCCTGGGGCTTTCTTT.

The chain uses TRBV7-6 and TRBJ1-3, with no clear D. The CDR3 covers 15 residues. Deletions cut 4 bases from V and 0 bases from J, with 10 bases between. Germline V gives CDR1 SGHVS, CDR2 FNYEAQ. CDR3 in amino acids: CASSSLSDSGNTIYF. The DNA of the CDR3 is TGTGCCAGCAGCTCTCTTTCCGACTCTGGAAACACCATATATTTT.